The source of this T cell receptor beta chain is a study of T cell responses to AZD1222 COVID-19 vaccine (dated by TCRdb to the early 2020s). Study-wide context: AZD1222 recipients with second doses at about 4 weeks or about 12 weeks were pooled, because spike-specific TCR depth and breadth did not differ between schedules. A total of under 250 trial participants underwent TCR sequencing, of whom approximately 200 had received two doses of AZD1222 and around 25 had received two doses of the MenACWY control vaccine. Trial participants were enrolled by age into subgroups of 18-55, 56-69 and 70-plus years, and about 150, 27 and 61 TCR-sequenced participants, respectively, were included in these subgroups. Beyond this particular receptor, the publication reports: Because no samples from the day 14 peak response were available, repertoires could be characterized only after the peak T cell response. The 56-69-year group was small, and its depth increase did not reach significance, likely because of low power. The vaccine-associated CD4 TCRs covered the entire spike protein, and the dominant responses fell in regions 160-218 and 743-854. Conclusions about previously exposed vaccinees are limited, since just six AZD1222 recipients were seropositive for SARS-CoV-2 at baseline. After two AZD1222 doses, both the breadth and the depth of spike-specific TCRs were significantly higher than at day 0 and than in MenACWY recipients. Epitopes outside the regions mutated in the B.1.351 and B.1.1.7 variants were reportedly recognized by nearly half of the unique spike-specific TCRs. Most participants were white British and females outnumbered males, and the authors suggested that clonal diversity may have been underestimated.

Reading the label with the study, this specimen's time point is: baseline before first vaccination. Samples from vaccinated people were obtained from the UK trials COV001 and COV002, which included a single-blind randomized controlled phase 2/3 trial of AZD1222 (ChAdOx1 nCoV-19) in healthy adults. For TCRbeta chain sequencing, PBMC samples from trial participants were taken at day 0 and at day 28 after the second dose. As regards this clone: It lacks a known antigen. Base qualities are not recorded, but no much larger clone differs from it by a single base.

The CDR3 regions of human TCRbeta chains were subjected to immunosequencing. The source study handled its data this way. TCRs in the repertoires were matched against a reference library of SARS-CoV-2-specific TCRs that had been generated with the MIRA antigen-specificity platform. Breadth was defined as the fraction of unique TCRs that were SARS-CoV-2-associated. Depth was defined as the fraction of total T cells that were SARS-CoV-2-associated. Using the MIRA data, every spike-specific TCR was mapped to the spike region that the TCR reacted to and assigned to either a CD4 or a CD8 class. Log10-transformed breadth and depth values were compared by one-way ANOVA with Sidak's multiple comparisons tests. TCRdb took this table from immuneACCESS and kept in-frame rearrangements with V and J called. Such tables lack part of the clones; where checked against another copy, unresolved V genes explain under half of the gap, and the rest is unexplained. The DNA gave D and trimming, while V, J and clone size come from that table. The sample records about 120,000 clones, around 90% of which are singletons. In total, the top ten clones hold approximately 5.1% of the sample.

This clonotype was sampled from an adult in good health. The specimen was peripheral blood, collected on day 0 of AZD1222 vaccination.

The nucleotide sequence is given as TGTGCCAGCAGCCCCCCCCGGACAGGGGGACTTTTCTATTACACCTTC. Translated, this is CASSPPRTGGLFYYTF. The chain joins TRBV5-4 to TRBJ1-2, and TRBD1 aligns with 10 junction nucleotides. Germline trimming: 4 bases from V, 11 bases from J; junction bases outside gene matches: 17. The CDR3 starts with the cysteine, ends with the phenylalanine, and has 16 residues. Only CDR3 DNA is held: 48 bases, read in frame from base 1. From a lookup of the germline V gene (reference sequence), CDR1 and CDR2 are SGHNT and YYREEE.